A single sample is the source of the 12 T cell receptor beta chains below, sequenced in a study of regulatory T cells in long-lasting Graves disease. Time point defined: newly diagnosed GD, antithyroid drugs for less than 3 months. Making the TCR library involved RNA that had been extracted from PBMCs. Building the TCR beta libraries relied on iRepertoire HTBI primers, and CDR3 regions underwent Arm-PCR. Using its own MiXCR run on the multiplex PCR reads, TCRdb lists one record per CDR3 protein. There are about 560,000 distinct CDR3 sequences in the sample; approximately 16% occur only once, and about 12% lies in the top ten. The sample was also linked to a second study, of T cells in Graves' hyperthyroidism and ophthalmopathy.

The sample here was peripheral blood mononuclear cells (PBMCs), taken at new diagnosis, from a patient treated with antithyroid drugs. The receptors originated from a man between 18 and 29 years old with Graves disease.

The V gene is TRBV19, the J gene TRBJ2-4; no clear D gene. V lost 3 bases to trimming and J lost 9 bases, with 9 bases between them. CDR1 and CDR2 (germline): LNHDA, SQIVND (reference sequence). This CDR3 is 12 amino acids long. CDR3 bases: TGTGCCAGTAGTATCGTCCGTAGCATTCAGTACTTC. This codes for CASSIVRSIQYF.

This clonotype has only a few counts. This may arise from a read error, as a much more abundant clone is one base away. This rearrangement joins TRBV18 to TRBJ1-1, with TRBD1 identical over 8 bases. CDR1 is KGHSH and CDR2 is LQKENI in the germline V gene. The trim removed 3 bases at V and 0 bases at J, leaving 3 bases unmatched. This CDR3 contains 15 residues. CDR3 residues: CASSPTTGVNTEAFF. The CDR3 DNA reads TGTGCCAGCTCACCGACGACAGGGGTGAACACTGAAGCTTTCTTT.

V is TRBV11-3 and J is TRBJ2-3, with D perhaps matching TRBD2 (6 bases). Trimming took off 5 bases at V and 3 bases at J, with 18 bases between the two ends. The germline V gene encodes CDR1 SGHNT and CDR2 YENEEA. The length of the CDR3 is 16 residues. This CDR3 is CASSTAHGGGTDTQYF. The CDR3 DNA sequence: TGTGCCAGCAGCACCGCTCACGGGGGAGGTACAGATACGCAGTATTTT.

This clonotype came up many times. The CDR3 loop is CASRADSYEQYF. The CDR3 DNA follows: TGTGCCAGCAGGGCGGACTCCTACGAGCAGTACTTC. V is TRBV2 and J is TRBJ2-7; D not resolved. In germline, CDR1 is SNHLY, CDR2 FYNNEI. Trimming removed 6 bases from V and 0 bases from J, with 6 bases in between. CDR3 length: 12 residues. Variable domain in full (rest from reference TRBV2 and TRBJ2-7): EPEVTQTPSHQVTQMGQEVILRCVPISNHLYFYWYRQILGQKVEFLVSFYNNEISEKSEIFDDQFSVERPDGSNFTLKIRSTKLEDSAMYFCASRADSYEQYFGPGTRLTVT.

This clonotype was found many times. The chain carries TRBV28 and TRBJ1-4; D gene ambiguous. CDR3 length equals 15 residues. Trimming cost V 2 bases and J 3 bases, with 10 bases left between them. The V gene's germline CDR1 is MDHEN and CDR2 SYDVKM. CDR3 nucleotide sequence: TGTGCCAGCAGTTTAAGGTGGCCCTCTAATGAAAAACTGTTTTTT. This codes for CASSLRWPSNEKLFF.

About this clonotype itself: This clone may be a read error of a much larger clone one base away. The gene calls are TRBV5-6 and TRBJ1-1; D might be TRBD1 (6 bases). The V and J ends lost 2 bases and 1 base respectively, with 12 bases between them. From germline, CDR1 is SGHDT and CDR2 YYEEEE. The CDR3 runs to 15 residues. The CDR3 spells CASSFQGWRNTEAFF. The CDR3 DNA is TGTGCCAGCAGCTTTCAGGGGTGGAGGAACACTGAAGCTTTCTTT. The full variable domain, in which reference TRBV5-6 and TRBJ1-1 provide the parts outside the CDR3, is DAGVTQSPTHLIKTRGQQVTLRCSPKSGHDTVSWYQQALGQGPQFIFQYYEEEERQRGNFPDRFSGHQFPNYSSELNVNALLLGDSALYLCASSFQGWRNTEAFFGQGTRLTVV.

Many counts were recorded for this clonotype. The rearrangement links TRBV20-1 to TRBJ1-6, with 8 nucleotides matching TRBD1. This CDR3 comprises 14 residues. Germline CDR1 and CDR2: DFQATT and SNEGSKA (reference sequence). The trim removed 3 bases at V and 6 bases at J, leaving 4 bases unmatched. CDR3 sequence (DNA): TGCAGTGCTAGGGGCAGGGGGCTTAATTCACCCCTCCACTTT. Translation: CSARGRGLNSPLHF.

This clonotype was seen ten or more times. This sequence joins TRBV6-1 and TRBJ2-1, with D perhaps TRBD2 (6 bases). Germline CDR1 MNHNS, CDR2 SASEGT. The ends were cut back, 4 bases at V and 6 bases at J, with 10 bases in the middle. This CDR3 contains 13 residues. CDR3: CASSAGTGNEQFF. The CDR3 coding sequence is TGTGCCAGCAGTGCCGGGACTGGCAATGAGCAGTTCTTC.

This clonotype was found many times. The chain uses TRBV7-9 and TRBJ2-2; 9 bases map to TRBD1. J gave up 0 bases and V 10 bases, and 3 bases lay outside the gene matches. CDR1 is SEHNR and CDR2 is FQNEAQ in the germline V gene (reference sequence). This CDR3 comprises 14 residues. The CDR3 loop reads CATGTGSNTGELFF. The DNA of the CDR3 is TGTGCCACCGGGACAGGGTCGAACACCGGGGAGCTGTTTTTT. Combining the CDR3 with reference TRBV7-9 and TRBJ2-2 gives the whole variable domain DTGVSQNPRHKITKRGQNVTFRCDPISEHNRLYWYRQTLGQGPEFLTYFQNEAQLEKSRLLSDRFSAERPKGSFSTLEIQRTEQGDSAMYLCATGTGSNTGELFFGEGSRLTVL.

This clonotype was detected only a few times. The chain links TRBV30 to TRBJ1-1; D might be TRBD1 (6 bases). CDR3 length: 14 amino acids. Trimming took 1 base from V and 4 from J, leaving 13 bases between them. CDR1 is GTSNPN, CDR2 SVGIG, per germline (reference sequence). The DNA of the CDR3 is TGTGCCTGGAGTGCGGGGGGCTGGGGCACTGAAGCTTTCTTT. Residues: CAWSAGGWGTEAFF. The complete variable domain, with remaining parts taken from reference TRBV30 and TRBJ1-1, reads SQTIHQWPATLVQPVGSPLSLECTVEGTSNPNLYWYRQAAGRGLQLLFYSVGIGQISSEVPQNLSASRPQDRQFILSSKKLLLSDSGFYLCAWSAGGWGTEAFFGQGTRLTVV.

As regards this clonotype: Being one base from a much bigger clone, this may be a read error. J is TRBJ2-7 and V is TRBV3-1, with TRBD2 matching 11 bases. This CDR3 contains 15 residues. J was trimmed by 3 bases and V by 1 base; bases with no gene match: 2. Germline V gene lookup returns CDR1 LGHDT and CDR2 YNNKEL (reference sequence). This CDR3 reads CASSQGLAGLYEQYF. In DNA, the CDR3 is TGTGCCAGCAGCCAAGGACTAGCGGGACTCTACGAGCAGTACTTC.

The rearrangement uses TRBV12-3 or TRBV12-4 and TRBJ2-7, with a possible D match to TRBD2 (6 bases). The germline V and J ends were trimmed by 6 bases and 0 bases, with 9 bases remaining between them. The CDR3 is 13 amino acids. The CDR3 nucleotides are TGTGCCAGCAGGGGGGGACCCTCCTACGAGCAGTACTTC. This translates into CASRGGPSYEQYF.